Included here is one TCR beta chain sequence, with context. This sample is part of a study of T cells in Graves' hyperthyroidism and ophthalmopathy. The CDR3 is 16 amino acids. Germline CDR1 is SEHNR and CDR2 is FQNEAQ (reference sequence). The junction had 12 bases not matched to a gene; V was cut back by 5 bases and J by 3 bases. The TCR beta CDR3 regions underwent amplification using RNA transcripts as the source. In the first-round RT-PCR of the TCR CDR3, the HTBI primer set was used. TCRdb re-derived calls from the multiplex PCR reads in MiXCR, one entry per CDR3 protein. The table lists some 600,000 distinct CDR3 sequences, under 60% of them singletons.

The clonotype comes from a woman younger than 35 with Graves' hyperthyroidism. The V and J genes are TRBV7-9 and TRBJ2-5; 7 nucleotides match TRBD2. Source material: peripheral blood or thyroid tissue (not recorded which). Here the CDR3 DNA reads TGTGCCAGCAGCCAAGAGGCGGGAGAACTAGAAGAGACCCAGTACTTC. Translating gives CASSQEAGELEETQYF.